Below are 29 T cell receptor beta chains sequenced from a single sample in a study of cytomegalovirus exposure and HLA in healthy donors. Some clones are missing from TCRdb's copy, which holds only in-frame ones; the method was immunoSEQ multiplex PCR. This sample has 100,000 or so clones, with 70% to 90% found just once. Material: PBMCs. Every receptor here comes from a young woman in good health and CMV-seropositive.

Here the CDR3 DNA reads TGTGCCAGCAGCTTAAGGCGGGAGGTTCGTAAGACCTACGAGCAGTACTTC. This gives the protein CASSLRREVRKTYEQYF. The V and J genes are TRBV7-8 and TRBJ2-7; TRBD2 matches at 8 bases. V was pared by 2 bases and J by 2 bases, with 11 bases of the junction left unmatched. The CDR3 covers 17 residues. CDR1 SGHVS and CDR2 FQNEAQ come from the germline V gene. Full variable domain (missing parts from reference TRBV7-8 and TRBJ2-7): GAGVSQSPRYKVAKRGQDVALRCDPISGHVSLFWYQQALGQGPEFLTYFQNEAQLDKSGLPSDRFFAERPEGSVSTLKIQRTQQEDSAVYLCASSLRREVRKTYEQYFGPGTRLTVT.

V usage is TRBV4-1 and J usage is TRBJ2-7, with D possibly being TRBD1 (7 bases). The V end was cut by 5 bases, the J end by 6 bases, with 17 bases between. The CDR3 consists of 14 residues. Germline CDR1 and CDR2: MGHRA and YSYEKL. The CDR3 DNA is TGCGCCAGCAGCATACCAGGGGGGCGAATCGAGCAGTACTTC. Its protein product is CASSIPGGRIEQYF.

The chain links TRBV28 to TRBJ1-5; maybe TRBD1 (6 bases). V lost 5 bases and J 3 bases, leaving 11 bases between the germline ends. Germline V gene data show CDR1 as MDHEN and CDR2 as SYDVKM. This CDR3 is built from 14 residues. CDR3: CASSIQGFNQPQHF. CDR3 nucleotides: TGTGCCAGCAGTATACAGGGATTCAATCAGCCCCAGCATTTT.

This clone was picked up a small number of times. V is TRBV11-3 and J is TRBJ1-2, with no clear D. Trimming took 5 bases from V and 2 from J, leaving 12 bases between them. This CDR3 region has 14 residues. Looked up from germline, CDR1 is SGHNT and CDR2 is YENEEA. CDR3 DNA sequence: TGTGCCAGCAGCCACAGTAGAGGGAACTATGGCTACACCTTC. It yields the protein CASSHSRGNYGYTF.

The chain has TRBV7-3 and TRBJ2-5, with a possible D match to TRBD2 (5 bases). The CDR3 sequence is 15 residues long. Looked up from germline, CDR1 is SGHTA and CDR2 is FQGTGA. Trimming removed 5 bases at V and 5 bases at J, with 18 bases between. CDR3 bases: TGTGCCAGCAGCCGCGGGTTATCAGGCGGGGAGACCCAGTACTTC. It is translated as CASSRGLSGGETQYF. Full variable domain (remainder filled in from reference TRBV7-3 and TRBJ2-5): GAGVSQTPSNKVTEKGKYVELRCDPISGHTALYWYRQSLGQGPEFLIYFQGTGAADDSGLPNDRFFAVRPEGSVSTLKIQRTERGDSAVYLCASSRGLSGGETQYFGPGTRLLVL.

The chain joins TRBV2 to TRBJ2-5; D unclear. Germline V lookup: CDR1 SNHLY, CDR2 FYNNEI. The CDR3 spans 14 residues. Trimming removed 4 bases at V and 2 bases at J, with 11 bases between. CDR3 sequence reads: CASSGLAAQETQYF. The CDR3 DNA follows: TGTGCCAGCAGTGGATTGGCTGCTCAAGAGACCCAGTACTTC.

V usage is TRBV19 and J usage is TRBJ1-1; D is perhaps TRBD1 (5 bases). V lost 4 bases to trimming and J lost 3 bases, with 15 bases between them. The germline V gene encodes CDR1 LNHDA and CDR2 SQIVND (reference sequence). This CDR3 region has 15 residues. CDR3 loop: CASSTGFEVYTEAFF. In nucleotides, the CDR3 is TGTGCCAGTAGTACAGGGTTTGAGGTCTACACTGAAGCTTTCTTT.

Only one count was recorded for this clone. This chain joins TRBV11-3 and TRBJ2-7; D possibly corresponds to TRBD2 (5 bases). Germline values: CDR1 SGHNT, CDR2 YENEEA. With 0 bases removed from V and 3 bases from J, the gap between germline ends came to 21 bases. CDR3 length equals 18 residues. The DNA for the CDR3 is TGTGCCAGCAGCTTAGATCTTAGCATAGGGCCTGGGAGCTACGAGCAGTACTTC. Encoded protein: CASSLDLSIGPGSYEQYF.

The chain has TRBV27 and TRBJ2-3, with D perhaps TRBD2 (5 bases). V lost 2 bases, J lost 9 bases, and 12 bases lay in between. The length of the CDR3 is 13 residues. The germline V gene encodes CDR1 MNHEY and CDR2 SMNVEV (reference sequence). The CDR3 DNA reads TGTGCCAGCAGTTTACCTCTGGCGGGCACGCAGTATTTT. Amino acids: CASSLPLAGTQYF.

The CDR3 coding sequence is TGTGCCAGCAGCAAGGACAGGAGGAGGGACACTGAAGCTTTCTTT. Amino acids: CASSKDRRRDTEAFF. V gene TRBV5-6 combines with J gene TRBJ1-1; 7 positions match TRBD1. This CDR3 has 15 residues. The J segment lost 3 bases and the V segment lost 4 bases, leaving 9 bases of the junction unmatched. Per the germline V gene, CDR1 is SGHDT and CDR2 is YYEEEE.

This clone appeared a single time. The CDR3 nucleotides read TGTGCCAGCATGGGTAGGAGCAGAGGGCTCTCCTACGAGCAGTACTTC. Translated, it gives CASMGRSRGLSYEQYF. The chain combines TRBV28 with TRBJ2-7; maybe TRBD2 (5 bases). V lost 7 bases and J lost 0, with 19 bases in between. Germline V lookup: CDR1 MDHEN, CDR2 SYDVKM. This CDR3 spans 16 amino acids.

The chain joins TRBV6-1 to TRBJ2-2, with 11 positions matching TRBD2. This CDR3 is 14 amino acids long. Trimming took 7 bases from V and 8 from J; bases not matched to a gene: 6. Germline V lookup: CDR1 MNHNS, CDR2 SASEGT. Here the CDR3 reads CASKLAGDPGELFF. The CDR3 DNA reads TGTGCCAGCAAACTAGCGGGAGACCCGGGGGAGCTGTTTTTT.

In the case of this clone: The identical CDR3 is also encoded by other nucleotide sequences in the sample. This rearrangement joins TRBV11-3 to TRBJ2-7; maybe TRBD1 (5 bases). CDR3 length equals 12 residues. Trimming left V 3 bases short and J 2 bases short, with 5 bases between. Germline V CDR1 and CDR2: SGHNT, YENEEA. In DNA form, the CDR3 reads TGTGCCAGCAGCTTGGACACCTACGAGCAGTACTTC. This sequence encodes CASSLDTYEQYF.

The J gene is TRBJ1-5, the V gene TRBV11-2; 8 nucleotides match TRBD1. The germline V gene encodes CDR1 SGHAT and CDR2 FQNNGV. This CDR3 has 14 residues. V lost 8 bases and J lost 11; bases outside the gene matches: 14. In DNA, the CDR3 is TGTGCCAGCGCGGGGGGGACAGGAGGATCGGCCCAGCATTTT. This encodes CASAGGTGGSAQHF.

The chain carries TRBV2 and TRBJ1-2; perhaps TRBD1 as D (5 bases). V shed 1 base and J shed 8 bases, with 11 bases lying between them. CDR1 and CDR2 from the germline V gene are SNHLY and FYNNEI. This CDR3 has 13 amino acids. CDR3 protein: CASSEVAREGYTF. CDR3 sequence (DNA): TGTGCCAGCAGTGAAGTTGCCAGGGAAGGCTACACCTTC.

The chain uses TRBV5-1 and TRBJ1-2, with a possible D match to TRBD1 (6 bases). Germline-derived CDR1 and CDR2 are SGHRS and YFSETQ. The V end lost 6 bases, the J end lost 8 bases, and 20 bases lay between the germline ends. The CDR3 is 14 amino acids. CDR3 loop: CASIEPGQGGGYTF. The CDR3 DNA sequence: TGCGCCAGCATCGAGCCGGGACAAGGAGGAGGCTACACCTTC.

The CDR3 sequence: CASRIAGASEKLFF. CDR3 bases: TGTGCCAGCAGGATCGCAGGGGCGTCGGAAAAACTGTTTTTT. The chain uses TRBV28 and TRBJ1-4, with TRBD1 as a possible D gene (6 bases). The V end lost 6 bases, the J end lost 8 bases, and 16 bases lay between the germline ends. The CDR3 sequence is 14 residues long. Germline loops: CDR1 MDHEN, CDR2 SYDVKM.

The table lists this clone with a count of one. The V call is TRBV18, the J call TRBJ2-7, with 8 nucleotides matching TRBD2. J gave up 3 bases and V 3 bases, and 7 bases lay outside the gene matches. The CDR3 extends over 15 amino acids. Germline V gene data show CDR1 as KGHSH and CDR2 as LQKENI. Here the CDR3 reads CASSPVAGGDYEQYF. CDR3 nucleotides: TGTGCCAGCTCACCGGTGGCGGGAGGAGACTACGAGCAGTACTTC.

On this clone: Other DNA sequences in the sample encode the same CDR3. The J gene is TRBJ1-5, the V gene TRBV19; maybe TRBD1 (6 bases). The CDR3 covers 12 residues. CDR1 is LNHDA, CDR2 SQIVND, per germline (reference sequence). The V and J ends lost 6 bases and 4 bases respectively, with 7 bases between them. For the CDR3, the DNA is TGTGCCAGTAGGCAGGGGAATCAGCCCCAGCATTTT. It specifies CASRQGNQPQHF.

This clone was counted once. This rearrangement joins TRBV9 to TRBJ2-3; 7 positions match TRBD2. This CDR3 has 17 amino acids. V lost 3 bases, J lost 2 bases, and 12 bases stayed unmatched. The V gene's germline CDR1 is SGDLS and CDR2 YYNGEE. The CDR3 DNA reads as TGTGCCAGCAGCGGAGGTTTAGGAGCGGGGATCACAGATACGCAGTATTTT. Its protein product is CASSGGLGAGITDTQYF.

J is TRBJ2-7 and V is TRBV11-2; 7 bases match TRBD2. This CDR3 region has 16 residues. The V gene's germline CDR1 is SGHAT and CDR2 FQNNGV. With V trimmed by 2 bases and J by 0 bases, 7 bases remained unmatched. CDR3 in DNA: TGTGCCAGCAGCTTACATCCCGGGACTATCTCCTACGAGCAGTACTTC. This translates into CASSLHPGTISYEQYF.

The V gene is TRBV18, the J gene TRBJ2-3, with 10 bases lining up with TRBD2. The CDR3 is 18 residues long. Per germline, CDR1 KGHSH and CDR2 LQKENI. The trim removed 0 bases at V and 4 bases at J, leaving 10 bases unmatched. The CDR3 region is CASSPPMASGSFSDTQYF. The CDR3 bases are TGTGCCAGCTCACCACCGATGGCTAGCGGGAGTTTCTCAGATACGCAGTATTTT. Full variable domain (remainder filled in from reference TRBV18 and TRBJ2-3): NAGVMQNPRHLVRRRGQEARLRCSPMKGHSHVYWYRQLPEEGLKFMVYLQKENIIDESGMPKERFSAEFPKEGPSILRIQQVVRGDSAAYFCASSPPMASGSFSDTQYFGPGTRLTVL.

The rearrangement joins TRBV2 to TRBJ2-7; 7 bases match TRBD2. The CDR3 extends over 14 amino acids. With 7 bases clipped from V and 9 bases from J, the junction kept 15 bases outside the gene matches. CDR1 and CDR2 from the germline V gene are SNHLY and FYNNEI. The CDR3 region is CASTGGIRSWGQYF. The CDR3 DNA follows: TGTGCCAGCACGGGAGGAATCCGCTCCTGGGGGCAGTACTTC.

The chain has TRBV5-1 and TRBJ1-5, with 8 nucleotides matching TRBD1. The V gene's germline CDR1 is SGHRS and CDR2 YFSETQ. V was pared by 7 bases and J by 6 bases, with 9 bases of the junction left unmatched. The length of the CDR3 is 14 residues. This chain's CDR3 is CASGTGQEGQPQHF. As DNA, the CDR3 is TGCGCCAGCGGGACGGGACAGGAGGGTCAGCCCCAGCATTTT.

The rearrangement uses TRBV6-1 and TRBJ1-5; TRBD1 might be the D (5 bases). The V end was cut by 7 bases, the J end by 3 bases, with 13 bases between. The CDR3 loop spans 14 amino acids. Germline CDR1 and CDR2: MNHNS and SASEGT. CDR3 amino acids: CASNPRGFNQPQHF. In DNA, the CDR3 is TGTGCCAGCAATCCAAGGGGTTTCAATCAGCCCCAGCATTTT.

This chain joins TRBV19 and TRBJ1-3; tentative D call: TRBD1 (6 bases). The V end was cut by 4 bases, the J end by 2 bases, with 9 bases between. This CDR3 is built from 14 residues. Germline V gives CDR1 LNHDA, CDR2 SQIVND (reference sequence). The CDR3: CASSRQGTGNTIYF. For the CDR3, the DNA is TGTGCCAGTAGTAGGCAGGGGACTGGAAACACCATATATTTT.

This clone appeared once. This sequence joins TRBV5-5 and TRBJ2-2, with D possibly matching TRBD2 (5 bases). V lost 2 bases and J 3 bases, leaving 14 bases between the germline ends. Germline V gene data show CDR1 as SGHKS and CDR2 as YYEKEE (reference sequence). The CDR3 runs to 16 residues. In DNA form, the CDR3 reads TGTGCCAGCAGCTTCGAGTTAGCGACCCACACCGGGGAGCTGTTTTTT. Translation: CASSFELATHTGELFF.

V gene TRBV27 combines with J gene TRBJ1-1; D gene ambiguous. The germline V gene has CDR1 MNHEY and CDR2 SMNVEV (reference sequence). V lost 4 bases and J 4 bases, leaving 13 bases between the germline ends. The CDR3 is 14 amino acids. Here the CDR3 reads CASSSLAHLTEAFF. The CDR3 DNA follows: TGTGCCAGCAGTTCCCTGGCCCACCTCACTGAAGCTTTCTTT.

V gene TRBV2 combines with J gene TRBJ1-1, with D possibly being TRBD1 (5 bases). Germline V gene lookup returns CDR1 SNHLY and CDR2 FYNNEI. This CDR3 is 15 amino acids long. V gave up 6 bases and J gave up 2 bases, with 16 bases separating them. The CDR3 nucleotides are TGTGCCAGCAGAGACTCACAGGAACTAAACACTGAAGCTTTCTTT. Translating it yields CASRDSQELNTEAFF.